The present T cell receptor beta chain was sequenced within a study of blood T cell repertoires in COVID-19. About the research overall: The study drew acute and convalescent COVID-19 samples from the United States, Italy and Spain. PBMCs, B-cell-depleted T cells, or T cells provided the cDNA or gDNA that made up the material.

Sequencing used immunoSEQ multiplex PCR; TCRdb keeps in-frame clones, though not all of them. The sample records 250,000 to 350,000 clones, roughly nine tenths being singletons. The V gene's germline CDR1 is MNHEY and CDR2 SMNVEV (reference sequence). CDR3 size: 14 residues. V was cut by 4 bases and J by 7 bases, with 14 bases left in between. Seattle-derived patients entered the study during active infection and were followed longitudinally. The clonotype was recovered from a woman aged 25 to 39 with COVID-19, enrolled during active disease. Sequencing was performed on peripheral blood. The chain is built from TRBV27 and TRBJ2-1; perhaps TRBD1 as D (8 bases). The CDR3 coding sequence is TGTGCCAGCAGTTCAACAGGGGGGGGAAATGAGCAGTTCTTC. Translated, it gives CASSSTGGGNEQFF.